What follows describes a single T cell receptor beta chain. This specimen comes from a study of blood T cell repertoires in COVID-19. Study in general: The study drew acute and convalescent COVID-19 samples from the United States, Italy and Spain. Sources were T cells, B-cell-depleted T cells, or PBMCs; the material itself was cDNA or gDNA.

CDR1 is MNHNY and CDR2 is SVGAGI in the germline V gene (reference sequence). V gave up 0 bases and J gave up 5 bases; unmatched junction bases: 3. The CDR3 consists of 15 residues. Study processing details: Reference gene primers were amplified, and this amplification served to estimate nucleated cell counts. The method was immunoSEQ multiplex PCR; TCRdb's version includes in-frame clones alone and lacks a portion of them. The D gene and trimming were derived from the DNA, and the V and J assignments and clone size from that table. Counted here are some 14,000 clones, around 83% occurring once; the ten biggest clones make up roughly 23%.

The receptor's source is an older man with active or convalescent COVID-19. The chain uses TRBV6-6 and TRBJ2-7, with TRBD1 identical over 11 bases. Specimen: peripheral blood. CDR3 in amino acids: CASSYSGQGGHEQYF. The CDR3 bases are TGTGCCAGCAGTTACTCGGGACAGGGGGGCCACGAGCAGTACTTC.